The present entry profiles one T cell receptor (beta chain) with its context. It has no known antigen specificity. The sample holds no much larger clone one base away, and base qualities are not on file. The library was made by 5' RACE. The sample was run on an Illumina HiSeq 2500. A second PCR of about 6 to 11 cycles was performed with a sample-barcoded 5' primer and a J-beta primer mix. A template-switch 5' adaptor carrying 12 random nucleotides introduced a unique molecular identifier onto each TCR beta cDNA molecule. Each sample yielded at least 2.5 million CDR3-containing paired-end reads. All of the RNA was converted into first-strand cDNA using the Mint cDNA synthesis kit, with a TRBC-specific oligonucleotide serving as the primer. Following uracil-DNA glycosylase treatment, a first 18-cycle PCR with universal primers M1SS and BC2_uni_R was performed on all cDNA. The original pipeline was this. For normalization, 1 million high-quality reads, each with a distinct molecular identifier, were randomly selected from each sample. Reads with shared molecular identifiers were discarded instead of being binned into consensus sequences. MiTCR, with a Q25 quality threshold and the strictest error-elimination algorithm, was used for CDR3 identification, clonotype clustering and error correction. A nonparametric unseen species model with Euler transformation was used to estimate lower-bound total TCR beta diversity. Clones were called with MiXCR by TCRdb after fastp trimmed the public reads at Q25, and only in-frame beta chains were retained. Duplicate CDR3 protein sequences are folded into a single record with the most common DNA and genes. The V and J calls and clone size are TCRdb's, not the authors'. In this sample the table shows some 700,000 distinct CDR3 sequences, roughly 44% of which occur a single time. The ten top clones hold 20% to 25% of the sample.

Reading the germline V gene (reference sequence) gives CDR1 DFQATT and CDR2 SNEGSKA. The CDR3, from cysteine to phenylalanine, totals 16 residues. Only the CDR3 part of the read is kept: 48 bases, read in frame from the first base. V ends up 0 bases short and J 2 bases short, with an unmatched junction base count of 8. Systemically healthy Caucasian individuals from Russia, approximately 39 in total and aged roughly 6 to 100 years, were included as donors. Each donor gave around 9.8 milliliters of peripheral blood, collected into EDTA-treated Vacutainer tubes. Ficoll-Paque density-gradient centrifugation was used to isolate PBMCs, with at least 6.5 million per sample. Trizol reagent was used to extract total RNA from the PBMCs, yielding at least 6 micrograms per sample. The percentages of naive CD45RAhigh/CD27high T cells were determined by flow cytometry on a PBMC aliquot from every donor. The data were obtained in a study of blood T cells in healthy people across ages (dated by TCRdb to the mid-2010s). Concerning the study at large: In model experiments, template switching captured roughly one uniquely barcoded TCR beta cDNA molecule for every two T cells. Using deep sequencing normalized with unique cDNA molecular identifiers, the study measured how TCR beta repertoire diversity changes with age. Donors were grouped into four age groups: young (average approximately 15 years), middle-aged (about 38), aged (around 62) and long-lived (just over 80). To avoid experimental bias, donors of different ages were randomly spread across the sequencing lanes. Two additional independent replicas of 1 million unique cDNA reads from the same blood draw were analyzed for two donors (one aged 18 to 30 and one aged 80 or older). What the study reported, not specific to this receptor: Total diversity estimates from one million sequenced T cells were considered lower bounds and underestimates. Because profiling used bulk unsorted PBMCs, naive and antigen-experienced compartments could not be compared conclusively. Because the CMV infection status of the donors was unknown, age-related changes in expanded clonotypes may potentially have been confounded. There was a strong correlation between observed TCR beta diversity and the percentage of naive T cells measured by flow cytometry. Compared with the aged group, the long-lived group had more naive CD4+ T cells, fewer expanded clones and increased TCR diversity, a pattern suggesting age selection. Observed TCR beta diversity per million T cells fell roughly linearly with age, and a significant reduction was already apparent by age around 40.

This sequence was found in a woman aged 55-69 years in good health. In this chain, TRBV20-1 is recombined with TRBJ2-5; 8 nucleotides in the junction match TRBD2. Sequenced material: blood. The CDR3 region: CSARDRQRGHQETQYF. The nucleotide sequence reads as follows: TGCAGTGCTAGAGATCGACAGCGGGGGCATCAAGAGACCCAGTACTTC.